This T cell receptor beta chain appears in the sequencing data of a study of cytomegalovirus exposure and HLA in healthy donors. Donors in the study were healthy people who gave bone marrow. Whereas donors were nominally healthy upon sampling, unrecorded immune exposures were probable. V dropped 7 bases and J dropped 2; count of bases not matched to a gene: 4. The CDR3 is made up of 15 amino acids. Looked up from germline, CDR1 is SNHLY and CDR2 is FYNNEI. PCR primers comprised 60 Vbeta and 13 Jbeta primers. Method: immunoSEQ multiplex PCR; TCRdb's copy keeps in-frame clones and lacks some. This table has about 240,000 clones, about 86% appearing once.

Input material: PBMCs. The clonotype was recovered from a woman aged 55-69 years in good health and CMV-seropositive. The J gene is TRBJ2-2, the V gene TRBV2; 10 bases align to TRBD2. In DNA, the CDR3 is TGTGCCAGCACCACTAGCGGGACAAACACCGGGGAGCTGTTTTTT. It encodes CASTTSGTNTGELFF.